Each of the 23 T cell receptor beta chains below was sequenced from the same sample in a study of blood T cell repertoires in COVID-19. Sequencing used immunoSEQ multiplex PCR; TCRdb keeps in-frame clones, though not all of them. Counted here are over 250,000 clones, over 85% occurring once; the ten biggest clones make up roughly 2.6%. Sequenced: PBMCs or T cells enriched from blood (not recorded which). These receptor sequences come from a man aged 55 to 70 who had recovered from COVID-19.

The rearrangement links TRBV6-5 to TRBJ1-1, with 7 bases matching TRBD1. Germline CDR1 is MNHEY and CDR2 is SVGAGI. The CDR3 has 14 residues. The V gene end was trimmed by 5 bases and the J gene end by 0 bases; junction bases not matched to a gene: 3. The CDR3 DNA is TGTGCCAGCAGTAGGGACAGCCTGAACACTGAAGCTTTCTTT. Its translation: CASSRDSLNTEAFF.

The chain carries TRBV7-3 and TRBJ2-1, with D possibly TRBD2 on 6 matching bases. The CDR3 has 14 residues. Trimming shortened V by 8 bases and J by 7 bases, and 18 bases separated the two germline ends. The germline gives CDR1 SGHTA, CDR2 FQGTGA. The CDR3 nucleotides are TGTGCCAGCGGTATGGGGGGACGGTGGAATGAGCAGTTCTTC. Residues: CASGMGGRWNEQFF.

The chain is built from TRBV11-3 and TRBJ2-3; D possibly corresponds to TRBD1 (5 bases). The CDR3 has 15 amino acids. V was pared by 5 bases and J by 2 bases, with 14 bases between. CDR1 and CDR2 from the germline V gene are SGHNT and YENEEA. CDR3 sequence reads: CASSKGLQATDTQYF. The CDR3 DNA is TGTGCCAGCAGCAAGGGGTTGCAGGCCACAGATACGCAGTATTTT.

The chain has TRBV11-3 and TRBJ1-1; 9 nucleotides agree with TRBD1. The germline V gene encodes CDR1 SGHNT and CDR2 YENEEA. V lost 3 bases and J lost 0; bases outside the gene matches: 5. CDR3 length: 16 amino acids. The CDR3, as DNA: TGTGCCAGCAGCTTGCGACAGGGGGACTTGAACACTGAAGCTTTCTTT. Its translation: CASSLRQGDLNTEAFF.

The V and J genes are TRBV4-3 and TRBJ1-2; D might be TRBD1 (6 bases). Per germline, CDR1 LGHNA and CDR2 YSLEER. Trimming removed 0 bases from V and 6 bases from J, with 17 bases in between. The CDR3 spans 16 residues. In nucleotides, the CDR3 is TGCGCCAGCAGCCAAGATCGGTTAGGGGGTGGTCATGGCTACACCTTC. Translating it yields CASSQDRLGGGHGYTF.

The rearrangement joins TRBV5-6 to TRBJ2-7; tentative D call: TRBD1 (6 bases). In germline, CDR1 is SGHDT, CDR2 YYEEEE. The V gene lost 2 bases and the J gene lost 2 bases, with 11 bases spanning the gap. CDR3 size: 14 residues. In DNA form, the CDR3 reads TGTGCCAGCAGCTTACTAGGGGACACCTACGAGCAGTACTTC. Its translation: CASSLLGDTYEQYF.

This clone appeared a single time. V gene TRBV7-3 combines with J gene TRBJ2-1; no definite D call. CDR3 length: 12 amino acids. Trimming removed 5 bases from V and 10 bases from J, with 12 bases in between. CDR1 and CDR2 (germline): SGHTA, FQGTGA. CDR3 sequence reads: CASSAGYGEQFF. As DNA, the CDR3 is TGTGCCAGCAGCGCCGGGTATGGGGAGCAGTTCTTC.

This chain uses TRBV14 with TRBJ2-7; no firm D call. The V end lost 1 base, the J end lost 6 bases, and 19 bases lay between the germline ends. CDR1 and CDR2 from the germline V gene are SGHDN and FVKESK. This CDR3 is 16 amino acids long. DNA for the CDR3: TGTGCCAGCAGCCAAGTTAGGCGGTCCGCCCCATCCGAGCAGTACTTC. Translation: CASSQVRRSAPSEQYF.

This chain links TRBV2 with TRBJ2-5; possibly TRBD2 for D (6 bases). V was cut by 8 bases and J by 5 bases, with 12 bases left in between. Per germline, CDR1 SNHLY and CDR2 FYNNEI. This CDR3 is built from 12 residues. The DNA of the CDR3 is TGTGCCAGCCACCGGGGGTTCGAGACCCAGTACTTC. Amino acid sequence: CASHRGFETQYF.

The J gene is TRBJ1-2, the V gene TRBV2, with TRBD1 as a possible D gene (6 bases). Trimming removed 1 base from V and 6 bases from J, with 15 bases in between. CDR3 size: 15 residues. Germline V gives CDR1 SNHLY, CDR2 FYNNEI. This CDR3 reads CASSEGWGRKNGYTF. CDR3 in DNA: TGTGCCAGCAGTGAAGGCTGGGGGCGCAAAAATGGCTACACCTTC.

The chain is built from TRBV29-1 and TRBJ2-3; TRBD2 matches 12 bases. This CDR3 comprises 14 residues. Germline CDR1 and CDR2: SQVTM and ANQGSEA. Unmatched junction bases numbered 3, after V lost 7 bases and J lost 1 base. The CDR3 DNA reads as TGCAGCGCTAGCGGGGGGGACGGCACAGATACGCAGTATTTT. Translated, it gives CSASGGDGTDTQYF.

The chain combines TRBV12-1 with TRBJ2-7; TRBD2, as called in the table, went unchecked against the DNA. TRBV12-1 is flagged as a pseudogene. The CDR3 length is 17 residues. The CDR3 DNA is TGTGCCAGCAGCTTTGACCAGGCTAGCGGGGGGCGTGGTGAGCAGTACTTC. It is translated as CASSFDQASGGRGEQYF.

This rearrangement joins TRBV6-2 or TRBV6-3 to TRBJ2-7; D unresolved. The V gene lost 2 bases and the J gene lost 3 bases, with 14 bases spanning the gap. The CDR3 totals 15 residues. CDR1 is MNHEY and CDR2 is SVGEGT in the germline V gene. The DNA for the CDR3 is TGTGCCAGCAGTTACCCCCAGGCCCCCCGCTACGAGCAGTACTTC. The encoded protein is CASSYPQAPRYEQYF.

The count of this clone is one. V usage is TRBV5-6 and J usage is TRBJ2-7; tentatively, D is TRBD2 (5 bases). From germline, CDR1 is SGHDT and CDR2 YYEEEE. This CDR3 is 15 amino acids long. V shed 6 bases and J shed 1 base, with 17 bases lying between them. Written as DNA, the CDR3 is TGTGCCAGCATAAGAGGGAATGGGGTTTCCTACGAGCAGTACTTC. Protein product: CASIRGNGVSYEQYF. Full variable domain (outside the CDR3, taken from reference TRBV5-6 and TRBJ2-7): DAGVTQSPTHLIKTRGQQVTLRCSPKSGHDTVSWYQQALGQGPQFIFQYYEEEERQRGNFPDRFSGHQFPNYSSELNVNALLLGDSALYLCASIRGNGVSYEQYFGPGTRLTVT.

This sequence joins TRBV6-5 and TRBJ2-2; 7 nucleotides match TRBD1. The CDR3 totals 14 residues. V lost 10 bases and J lost 4; bases outside the gene matches: 9. CDR1 and CDR2 (germline): MNHEY, SVGAGI. CDR3 DNA: TGTGCCACTGGACAGGCCTCGAGCACCGGGGAGCTGTTTTTT. It yields the protein CATGQASSTGELFF.

This sequence joins TRBV5-4 and TRBJ2-3; perhaps TRBD2 as D (6 bases). V gave up 0 bases and J gave up 0 bases, with 11 bases separating them. This CDR3 is built from 16 residues. Germline V gene sequence: CDR1 SGHNT, CDR2 YYREEE (reference sequence). The CDR3 loop is CASSLVGGTSTDTQYF. CDR3 sequence (DNA): TGTGCCAGCAGCTTGGTTGGGGGGACCAGCACAGATACGCAGTATTTT.

The chain carries TRBV12-3 or TRBV12-4 and TRBJ1-6; no firm D call. The CDR3 runs 12 residues. Trimming removed 3 bases at V and 7 bases at J, with 4 bases between. The CDR3 here is CASSFGNSPLHF. The CDR3 DNA sequence: TGTGCCAGCAGTTTCGGGAATTCACCCCTCCACTTT.

V gene TRBV7-9 combines with J gene TRBJ2-1; 7 bases are a match to TRBD2. The CDR3 contains 16 residues. Trimming at V came to 3 bases and at J to 0 bases, leaving 5 bases not matched to a gene. Germline V CDR1 and CDR2: SEHNR, FQNEAQ (reference sequence). CDR3 coding DNA: TGTGCCAGCAGCTTGACTAGCTTCAGCTCCTACAATGAGCAGTTCTTC. Protein sequence: CASSLTSFSSYNEQFF.

The chain couples TRBV4-2 to TRBJ1-2; possibly TRBD1 for D (5 bases). Germline V lookup: CDR1 LGHNA, CDR2 YNFKEQ. V was trimmed by 0 bases and J by 6 bases, leaving 14 bases between them. The CDR3 is 15 residues long. The CDR3 sequence is CASSQEKQGLNGYTF. The CDR3 region has the DNA TGTGCCAGCAGCCAAGAGAAGCAGGGTCTCAATGGCTACACCTTC.

This clone was seen a few times. The gene calls are TRBV19 and TRBJ2-7; no clear D. Germline V gene sequence: CDR1 LNHDA, CDR2 SQIVND (reference sequence). CDR3 length equals 13 residues. V was shortened by 3 bases and J by 1 base, with 7 bases between the two germline ends. Here the CDR3 reads CASSIERSYEQYF. CDR3 coding DNA: TGTGCCAGTAGTATTGAGAGGTCCTACGAGCAGTACTTC.

The chain has TRBV5-1 and TRBJ2-1; TRBD2 agrees at 11 bases. CDR1 SGHRS and CDR2 YFSETQ come from the germline V gene. Trimming cost V 4 bases and J 8 bases; bases outside gene matches: 8. The CDR3 covers 15 residues. CDR3 nucleotides: TGCGCCAGCAGCCTGGGGACTAGCGGAACGGATGAGCAGTTCTTC. Translation: CASSLGTSGTDEQFF.

The chain has TRBV30 and TRBJ2-7; D perhaps matches TRBD1 (6 bases). Germline CDR1 and CDR2: GTSNPN and SVGIG (reference sequence). CDR3 length equals 14 residues. Deletions cut 2 bases from V and 3 bases from J, with 14 bases between. The CDR3 bases are TGTGCCTGGAGTTTTTCGACAGGCGACTACGAGCAGTACTTC. The encoded protein is CAWSFSTGDYEQYF.

The CDR3 region has the DNA TGTGCCAGCAGTTCAGGGGGTAGTTCCCACGAGCAGTACTTC. Its protein product is CASSSGGSSHEQYF. The V gene is TRBV9, the J gene TRBJ2-7, with 7 bases fitting TRBD1. The CDR3 sequence is 14 residues long. The trim removed 5 bases at V and 5 bases at J, leaving 10 bases unmatched. The germline CDR1 and CDR2 sequences are SGDLS and YYNGEE.